Sequencing of this T cell receptor (beta chain) was carried out in a study of CD8 T cells in ankylosing spondylitis. Germline lookup yields CDR1 SQVTM and CDR2 ANQGSEA. The CDR3 covers 14 residues. Researchers built TCR beta libraries using quantitative 5'-RACE with molecular barcodes. TCRdb fed the 5' RACE reads into MiXCR, producing one record per CDR3 protein. The table has 200,000 or so distinct CDR3 sequences, 10% to 15% seen once. Turning to this clonotype: Antigen specificity is unknown. This may arise from a read error, as a much more abundant clone is one base away.

Broader study findings: Earlier studies detected some motif variants in reactive arthritis synovial fluid and blood. About 8 highly homologous variants made up a TCR beta motif that seemed to typify ankylosing spondylitis blood.

The chain combines TRBV29-1 with TRBJ2-1; D possibly corresponds to TRBD1 (6 bases). This receptor was identified in a female donor with ankylosing spondylitis or in good health (not recorded which). The specimen was blood, either unsorted or a sorted T cell fraction (not recorded which). CDR3 nucleotide sequence: TGCAGCGTTGTTTCAACAGGGAAGGCGAATGAGCGGTTCTTC. Encoded protein: CSVVSTGKANERFF.